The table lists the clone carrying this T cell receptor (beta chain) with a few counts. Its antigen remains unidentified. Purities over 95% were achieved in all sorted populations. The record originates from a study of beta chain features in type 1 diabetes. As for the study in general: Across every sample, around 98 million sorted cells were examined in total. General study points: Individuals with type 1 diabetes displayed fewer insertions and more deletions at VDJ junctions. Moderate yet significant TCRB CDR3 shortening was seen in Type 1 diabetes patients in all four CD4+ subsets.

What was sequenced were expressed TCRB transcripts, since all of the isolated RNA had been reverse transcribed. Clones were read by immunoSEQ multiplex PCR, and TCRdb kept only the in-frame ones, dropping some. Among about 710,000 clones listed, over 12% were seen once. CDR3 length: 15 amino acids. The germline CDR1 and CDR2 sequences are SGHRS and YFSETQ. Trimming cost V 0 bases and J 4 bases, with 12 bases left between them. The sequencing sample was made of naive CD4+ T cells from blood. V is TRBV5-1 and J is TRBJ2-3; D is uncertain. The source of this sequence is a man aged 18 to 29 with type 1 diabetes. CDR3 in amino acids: CASSLGSPRADTQYF. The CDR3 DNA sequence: TGCGCCAGCAGCTTGGGGAGCCCTCGCGCAGATACGCAGTATTTT. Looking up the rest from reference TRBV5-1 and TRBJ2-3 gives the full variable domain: KAGVTQTPRYLIKTRGQQVTLSCSPISGHRSVSWYQQTPGQGLQFLFEYFSETQRNKGNFPGRFSGRQFSNSRSEMNVSTLELGDSALYLCASSLGSPRADTQYFGPGTRLTVL.